This T cell receptor (beta chain) originates from a study of blood T cells in healthy people across ages. As regards this clonotype: A junction end diverges from the germline sequence, so it may reflect a read error.

The CDR3 is 13 residues long. The germline gives CDR1 DFQATT, CDR2 SNEGSKA (reference sequence). Through a sample-barcoded 5' primer and a J-beta primer mix, a second PCR was run for roughly 6 to 11 cycles. TCRdb passed the 5' RACE reads through MiXCR, listing each CDR3 protein once. The sample contains 550,000 to 800,000 distinct CDR3 sequences, about 30% of which appear only once. This chain links TRBV20-1 with TRBJ2-3; TRBD1 or TRBD2 may be the D gene (5 bases each). Sequencing used blood. The source is a woman older than 75 in good health. The CDR3 here is CSIDGDGTDTRYF. The DNA for the CDR3 is TGCAGCATAGACGGGGACGGCACAGATACGCGGTATTTT.